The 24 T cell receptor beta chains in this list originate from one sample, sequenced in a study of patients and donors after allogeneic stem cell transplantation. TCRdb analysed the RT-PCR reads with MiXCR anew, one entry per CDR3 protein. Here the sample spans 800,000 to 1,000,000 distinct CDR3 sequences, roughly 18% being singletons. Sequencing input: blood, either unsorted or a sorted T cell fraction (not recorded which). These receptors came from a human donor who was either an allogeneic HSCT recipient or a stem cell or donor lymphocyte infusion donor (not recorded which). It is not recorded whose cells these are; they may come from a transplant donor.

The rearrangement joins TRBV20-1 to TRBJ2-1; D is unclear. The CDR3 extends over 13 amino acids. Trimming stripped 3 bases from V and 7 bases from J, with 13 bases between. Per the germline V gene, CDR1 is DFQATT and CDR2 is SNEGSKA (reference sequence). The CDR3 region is CSASAPRANEQFF. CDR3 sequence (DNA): TGCAGTGCTAGCGCGCCTAGGGCGAATGAGCAGTTCTTC.

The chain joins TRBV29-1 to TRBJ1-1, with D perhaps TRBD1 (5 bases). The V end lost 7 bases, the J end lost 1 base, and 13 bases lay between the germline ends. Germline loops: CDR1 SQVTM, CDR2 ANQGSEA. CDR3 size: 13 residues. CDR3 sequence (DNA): TGCAGCGCTGGTAGGGGAACGAACACTGAAGCTTTCTTT. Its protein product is CSAGRGTNTEAFF.

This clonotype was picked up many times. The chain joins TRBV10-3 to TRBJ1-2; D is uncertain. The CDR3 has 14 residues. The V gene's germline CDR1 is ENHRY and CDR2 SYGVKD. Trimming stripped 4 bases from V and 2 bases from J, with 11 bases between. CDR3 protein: CAISAPGTNYGYTF. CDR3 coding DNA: TGTGCCATCAGTGCCCCCGGCACCAACTATGGCTACACCTTC.

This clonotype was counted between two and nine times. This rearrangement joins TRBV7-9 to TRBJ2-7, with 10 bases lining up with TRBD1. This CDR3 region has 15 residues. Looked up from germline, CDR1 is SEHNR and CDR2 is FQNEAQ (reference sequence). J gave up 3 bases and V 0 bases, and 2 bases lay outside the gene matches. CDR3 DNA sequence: TGTGCCAGCAGCTTAGCGACAGGGGGCCTCTACGAGCAGTACTTC. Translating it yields CASSLATGGLYEQYF.

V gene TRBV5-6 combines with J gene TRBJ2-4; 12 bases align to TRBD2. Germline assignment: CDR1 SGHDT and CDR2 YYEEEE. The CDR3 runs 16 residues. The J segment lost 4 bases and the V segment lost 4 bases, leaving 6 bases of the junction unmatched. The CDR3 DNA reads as TGTGCCAGCAGCCGGCTAGCGGGAGGGGTGAAAAACATTCAGTACTTC. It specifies CASSRLAGGVKNIQYF.

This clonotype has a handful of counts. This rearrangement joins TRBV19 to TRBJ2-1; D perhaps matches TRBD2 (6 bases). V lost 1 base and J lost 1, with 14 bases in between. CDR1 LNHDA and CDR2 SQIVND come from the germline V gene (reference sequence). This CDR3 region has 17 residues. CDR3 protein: CASSIVDSGLSYNEQFF. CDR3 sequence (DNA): TGTGCCAGTAGTATAGTTGATAGCGGACTATCCTACAATGAGCAGTTCTTC.

The CDR3 region is CSASMIGGANQPQHF. DNA of the CDR3: TGCAGTGCTAGTATGATAGGGGGAGCAAATCAGCCCCAGCATTTT. The chain carries TRBV20-1 and TRBJ1-5; possible D gene TRBD1, 6 bases. V was cut by 3 bases and J by 4 bases, with 16 bases left in between. The length of the CDR3 is 15 residues. The germline V gene encodes CDR1 DFQATT and CDR2 SNEGSKA (reference sequence).

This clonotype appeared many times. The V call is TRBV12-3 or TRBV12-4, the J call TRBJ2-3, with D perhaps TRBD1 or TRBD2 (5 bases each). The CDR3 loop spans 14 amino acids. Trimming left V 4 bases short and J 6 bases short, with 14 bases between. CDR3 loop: CASSSTGAGDTQYF. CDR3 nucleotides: TGTGCCAGCAGTTCTACCGGGGCCGGGGATACGCAGTATTTT.

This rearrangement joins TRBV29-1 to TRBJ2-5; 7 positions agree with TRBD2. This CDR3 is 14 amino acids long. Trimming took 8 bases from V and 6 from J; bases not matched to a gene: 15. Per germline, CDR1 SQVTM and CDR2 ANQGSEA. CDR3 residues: CSTGPGLDFQTQYF. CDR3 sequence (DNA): TGCAGCACTGGTCCAGGACTAGATTTCCAGACCCAGTACTTC.

The CDR3 loop is CSVEIGGTNQPQHF. The CDR3 region has the DNA TGCAGCGTTGAAATAGGGGGAACCAATCAGCCCCAGCATTTT. V is TRBV29-1 and J is TRBJ1-5; maybe TRBD1 (6 bases). Per the germline V gene, CDR1 is SQVTM and CDR2 is ANQGSEA. The V end lost 2 bases, the J end lost 3 bases, and 11 bases lay between the germline ends. CDR3 length: 14 amino acids.

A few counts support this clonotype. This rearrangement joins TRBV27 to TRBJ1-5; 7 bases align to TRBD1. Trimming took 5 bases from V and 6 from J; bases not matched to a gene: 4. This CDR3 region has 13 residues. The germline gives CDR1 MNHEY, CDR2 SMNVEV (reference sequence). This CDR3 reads CASSPGTAQPQHF. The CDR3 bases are TGTGCCAGCAGTCCTGGGACAGCTCAGCCCCAGCATTTT.

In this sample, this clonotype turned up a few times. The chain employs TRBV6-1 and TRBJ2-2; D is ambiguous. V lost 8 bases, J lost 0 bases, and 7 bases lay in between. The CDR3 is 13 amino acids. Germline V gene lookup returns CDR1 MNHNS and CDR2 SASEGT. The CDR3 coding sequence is TGTGCCAGCCAGGATACGAACACCGGGGAGCTGTTTTTT. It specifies CASQDTNTGELFF.

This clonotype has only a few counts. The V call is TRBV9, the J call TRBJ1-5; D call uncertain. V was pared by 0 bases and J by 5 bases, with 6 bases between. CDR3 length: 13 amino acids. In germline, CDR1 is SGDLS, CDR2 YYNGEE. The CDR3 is CASSVGPYQPQHF. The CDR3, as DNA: TGTGCCAGCAGCGTAGGGCCCTATCAGCCCCAGCATTTT.

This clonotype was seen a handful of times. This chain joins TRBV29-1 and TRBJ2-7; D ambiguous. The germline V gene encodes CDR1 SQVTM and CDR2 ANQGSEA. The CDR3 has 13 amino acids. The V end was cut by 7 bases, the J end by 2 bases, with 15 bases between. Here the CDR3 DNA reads TGCAGCGCCGTAGACTCTGTTCCCTACGAGCAGTACTTC. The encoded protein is CSAVDSVPYEQYF.

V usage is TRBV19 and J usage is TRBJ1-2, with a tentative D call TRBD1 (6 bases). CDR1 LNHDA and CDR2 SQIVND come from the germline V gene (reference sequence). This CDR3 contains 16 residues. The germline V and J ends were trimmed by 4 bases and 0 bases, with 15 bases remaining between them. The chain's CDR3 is CASSTGGATPNYGYTF. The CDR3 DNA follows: TGTGCCAGTAGTACCGGGGGCGCCACTCCTAACTATGGCTACACCTTC.

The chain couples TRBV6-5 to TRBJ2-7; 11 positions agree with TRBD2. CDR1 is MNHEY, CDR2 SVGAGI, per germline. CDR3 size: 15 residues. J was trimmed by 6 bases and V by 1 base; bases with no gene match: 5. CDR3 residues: CASSYWVTSGVEQYF. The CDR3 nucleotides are TGTGCCAGCAGTTACTGGGTGACTAGCGGGGTCGAGCAGTACTTC.

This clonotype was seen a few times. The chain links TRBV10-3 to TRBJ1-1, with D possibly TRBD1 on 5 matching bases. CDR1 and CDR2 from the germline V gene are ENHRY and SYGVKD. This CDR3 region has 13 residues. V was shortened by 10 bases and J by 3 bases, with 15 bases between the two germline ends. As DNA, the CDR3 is TGTGCCACATCGGTGGGGCCCGACACTGAAGCTTTCTTT. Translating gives CATSVGPDTEAFF.

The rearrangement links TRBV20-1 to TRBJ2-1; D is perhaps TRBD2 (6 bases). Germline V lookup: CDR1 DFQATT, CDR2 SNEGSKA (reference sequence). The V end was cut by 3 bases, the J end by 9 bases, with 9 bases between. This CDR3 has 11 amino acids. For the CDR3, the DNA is TGCAGTGCTAGTCGGGAGTTTGAGCAGTTCTTC. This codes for CSASREFEQFF.

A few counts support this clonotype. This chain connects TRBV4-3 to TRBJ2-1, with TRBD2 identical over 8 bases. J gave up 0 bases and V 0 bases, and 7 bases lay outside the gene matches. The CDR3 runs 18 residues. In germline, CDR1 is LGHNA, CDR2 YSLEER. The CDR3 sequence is CASSQDGYGTSSYNEQFF. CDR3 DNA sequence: TGCGCCAGCAGCCAAGATGGGTACGGGACTAGCTCCTACAATGAGCAGTTCTTC.

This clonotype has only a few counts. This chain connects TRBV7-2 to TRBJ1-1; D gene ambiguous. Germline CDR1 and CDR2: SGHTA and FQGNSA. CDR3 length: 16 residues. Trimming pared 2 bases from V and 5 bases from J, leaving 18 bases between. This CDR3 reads CASSLSTLNAGTEAFF. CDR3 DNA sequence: TGTGCCAGCAGCTTAAGCACCTTGAACGCAGGAACTGAAGCTTTCTTT.

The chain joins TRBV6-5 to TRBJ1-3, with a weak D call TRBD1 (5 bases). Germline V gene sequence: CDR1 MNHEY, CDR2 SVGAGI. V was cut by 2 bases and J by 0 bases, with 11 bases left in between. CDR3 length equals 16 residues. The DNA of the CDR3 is TGTGCCAGCAGTTACAGCCCTGACAGCTCTGGAAACACCATATATTTT. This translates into CASSYSPDSSGNTIYF.

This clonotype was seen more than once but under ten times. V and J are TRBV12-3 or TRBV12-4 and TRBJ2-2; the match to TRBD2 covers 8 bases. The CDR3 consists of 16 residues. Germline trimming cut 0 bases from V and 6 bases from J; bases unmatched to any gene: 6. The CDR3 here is CASSLARGLVPGELFF. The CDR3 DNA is TGTGCCAGCAGTTTAGCTAGGGGACTAGTCCCCGGGGAGCTGTTTTTT.

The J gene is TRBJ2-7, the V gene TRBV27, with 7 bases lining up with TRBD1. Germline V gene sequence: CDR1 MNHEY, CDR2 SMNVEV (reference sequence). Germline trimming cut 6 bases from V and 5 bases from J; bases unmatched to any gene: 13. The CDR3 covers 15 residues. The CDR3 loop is CASSAETGSVDEQYF. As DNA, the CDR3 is TGTGCCAGCAGCGCCGAGACAGGGAGCGTTGACGAGCAGTACTTC.

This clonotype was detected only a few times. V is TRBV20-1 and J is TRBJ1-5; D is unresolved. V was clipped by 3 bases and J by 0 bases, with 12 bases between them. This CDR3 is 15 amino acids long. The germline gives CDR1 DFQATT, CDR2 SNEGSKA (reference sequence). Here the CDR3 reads CSARPGRYSNQPQHF. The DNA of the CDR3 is TGCAGTGCTAGGCCTGGGCGCTATAGCAATCAGCCCCAGCATTTT.